One and the same sample provided the 29 T cell receptor beta chains below, sequenced in a study of blood T cell repertoires in COVID-19. Assay used: immunoSEQ multiplex PCR; TCRdb lists only in-frame clones, some missing. The sample records about 270,000 clones, around 91% being singletons. Sequencing used PBMCs or T cells enriched from blood (not recorded which). These receptors came from a woman between 18 and 30 years old who had recovered from COVID-19.

The chain has TRBV5-5 and TRBJ1-2, with D tentatively TRBD1 (6 bases). Looked up from germline, CDR1 is SGHKS and CDR2 is YYEKEE (reference sequence). The germline V and J ends were trimmed by 4 bases and 5 bases, with 15 bases remaining between them. The CDR3 consists of 14 residues. The CDR3 coding sequence is TGTGCCAGCAGCGGTACGCGGACAGCTTATGGCTACACCTTC. Translated, it gives CASSGTRTAYGYTF.

The chain has TRBV19 and TRBJ2-6; D not certain. The V gene's germline CDR1 is LNHDA and CDR2 SQIVND (reference sequence). The CDR3 totals 15 residues. V lost 4 bases and J 0 bases, leaving 7 bases between the germline ends. The DNA for the CDR3 is TGTGCCAGTAGTACGACTTTCTCTGGGGCCAACGTCCTGACTTTC. Translating it yields CASSTTFSGANVLTF.

The CDR3 DNA sequence: TGTGCCAGCAGCCCATTCGCGAGCAGGGTTGGTGAAGCTTTCTTT. Amino acids: CASSPFASRVGEAFF. The V and J genes are TRBV7-8 and TRBJ1-1; D possibly corresponds to TRBD1 (5 bases). CDR1 is SGHVS and CDR2 is FQNEAQ in the germline V gene. The V and J ends lost 5 bases and 7 bases respectively, with 20 bases between them. The CDR3 loop spans 15 amino acids.

The CDR3 region is CASSPDWNSNQPQHF. DNA of the CDR3: TGTGCCAGCAGCCCGGACTGGAATAGCAATCAGCCCCAGCATTTT. The chain is built from TRBV7-2 and TRBJ1-5; D gene ambiguous. This CDR3 comprises 15 residues. V gave up 5 bases and J gave up 0 bases, with 11 bases separating them. Germline values: CDR1 SGHTA, CDR2 FQGNSA.

This chain uses TRBV29-1 with TRBJ2-5, with 7 bases aligning to TRBD1. This CDR3 comprises 13 residues. V shed 4 bases and J 5 bases; nucleotides not matched to a gene: 7. Germline CDR1 SQVTM, CDR2 ANQGSEA. CDR3 in DNA: TGCAGCGTTGGCCGGACAGGCATCGAGACCCAGTACTTC. Amino acids: CSVGRTGIETQYF.

V is TRBV6-1 and J is TRBJ2-7; 9 bases are a match to TRBD1. V lost 2 bases to trimming and J lost 6 bases; unmatched junction nucleotides: 5. Germline V gene lookup returns CDR1 MNHNS and CDR2 SASEGT. The CDR3 sequence is 14 residues long. The CDR3 reads CASSEPETGGEQYF. The CDR3 DNA is TGTGCCAGCAGTGAACCAGAGACAGGGGGCGAGCAGTACTTC.

The CDR3 nucleotides read TGTGCCAGCAGTTTCAGGGGGACCGAGCAGTACTTC. Amino acid sequence: CASSFRGTEQYF. The rearrangement links TRBV27 to TRBJ2-7; 7 nucleotides align to TRBD1. V gave up 3 bases and J gave up 6 bases; unmatched junction bases: 2. The CDR3 sequence is 12 residues long. The V gene's germline CDR1 is MNHEY and CDR2 SMNVEV (reference sequence).

A remark on this clone: The junction departs from the called germline gene at one end, perhaps through a read error. This sequence joins TRBV10-1 and TRBJ2-1, with 7 bases matching TRBD1. This CDR3 spans 12 amino acids. Germline V gene lookup returns CDR1 WNHNN and CDR2 SYGVQD (reference sequence). The CDR3 DNA reads TGCGCCAGCAGTGAGCCGACAGGGCCTCGGATCTTC. Translated, it gives CASSEPTGPRIF.

The chain couples TRBV4-1 to TRBJ2-3; D not certain. This CDR3 has 14 residues. With 1 base removed from V and 4 bases from J, the gap between germline ends came to 9 bases. Germline assignment: CDR1 MGHRA and CDR2 YSYEKL. The CDR3 DNA sequence: TGCGCCAGCAGCCAAGGGGTGAGGTCAGATACGCAGTATTTT. As protein: CASSQGVRSDTQYF.

Only one count was recorded for this clone. The chain uses TRBV4-1 and TRBJ2-3; D uncertain. Trimming shortened V by 3 bases and J by 5 bases, and 6 bases separated the two germline ends. There are 12 residues in the CDR3. Per the germline V gene, CDR1 is MGHRA and CDR2 is YSYEKL. CDR3 nucleotides: TGCGCCAGCAGCCACGTCGGAGATACGCAGTATTTT. Its protein product is CASSHVGDTQYF.

This chain links TRBV13 with TRBJ2-5; possible D gene TRBD1, 5 bases. Per the germline V gene, CDR1 is PRHDT and CDR2 is FYEKMQ (reference sequence). CDR3 length equals 13 residues. V was trimmed by 3 bases and J by 5 bases, leaving 10 bases between them. CDR3 protein: CASSFDRSETQYF. For the CDR3, the DNA is TGTGCCAGCAGCTTCGACAGATCGGAGACCCAGTACTTC.

The chain carries TRBV29-1 and TRBJ2-3, with 8 bases fitting TRBD1. There are 15 residues in the CDR3. Trimming at V came to 3 bases and at J to 3 bases, leaving 8 bases not matched to a gene. CDR1 SQVTM and CDR2 ANQGSEA come from the germline V gene. In DNA, the CDR3 is TGCAGCGTTGATCCAGGGGGCATCCGTACAGATACGCAGTATTTT. It specifies CSVDPGGIRTDTQYF.

The CDR3 loop is CTEPSGKDGYTF. In DNA form, the CDR3 reads TGCACCGAACCCTCAGGGAAGGATGGCTACACCTTC. The J gene is TRBJ1-2, the V gene TRBV29-1, with D perhaps matching TRBD1 (5 bases). The CDR3 spans 12 residues. Looked up from germline, CDR1 is SQVTM and CDR2 is ANQGSEA.

This clone has just one count. This chain links TRBV6-5 with TRBJ2-7; D is possibly TRBD1 (7 bases). This CDR3 contains 11 residues. Germline values: CDR1 MNHEY, CDR2 SVGAGI. In DNA form, the CDR3 reads TGTGCTGGGTCAGGGGGGTACGAGCAGTACTTC. This gives the protein CAGSGGYEQYF.

This clone was recorded a few times. The chain uses TRBV6-4 and TRBJ2-3, with D possibly matching TRBD2 (6 bases). The CDR3 runs 14 residues. The V gene's germline CDR1 is MRHNA and CDR2 SNTAGT. Trimming removed 2 bases at V and 4 bases at J, with 10 bases between. Here the CDR3 reads CASSDGGTADTQYF. For the CDR3, the DNA is TGTGCCAGCAGTGACGGGGGGACGGCAGATACGCAGTATTTT.

The rearrangement uses TRBV2 and TRBJ1-2, with 8 bases matching TRBD1. This CDR3 contains 16 residues. Germline V gene sequence: CDR1 SNHLY, CDR2 FYNNEI. V lost 7 bases to trimming and J lost 2 bases; unmatched junction nucleotides: 12. The CDR3 DNA sequence: TGTGCCAGCAAGGGAACTCCCGCAGGGGGCAACTATGGCTACACCTTC. Amino acid sequence: CASKGTPAGGNYGYTF.

This sequence joins TRBV23-1 and TRBJ1-2, with a weak D call TRBD1 (6 bases). TRBV23-1 has ORF status, its function being uncertain. This CDR3 spans 16 amino acids. Trimming cost V 0 bases and J 5 bases, with 16 bases left between them. The CDR3 protein is CASSQSLQGCWYGYTF. In nucleotides, the CDR3 is TGCGCCAGCAGTCAATCCCTTCAGGGGTGTTGGTATGGCTACACCTTC.

The chain links TRBV4-1 to TRBJ1-1; D ambiguous. The V gene lost 0 bases and the J gene lost 0 bases, with 11 bases spanning the gap. This CDR3 is built from 16 residues. Germline CDR1 is MGHRA and CDR2 is YSYEKL. The CDR3 here is CASSQDLGALNTEAFF. CDR3 bases: TGCGCCAGCAGCCAAGATTTGGGAGCCTTGAACACTGAAGCTTTCTTT.

There are a few counts of this clone. The chain combines TRBV28 with TRBJ1-1, with 8 bases aligning to TRBD1. Losses at the gene ends were 6 bases for V and 6 bases for J; bases not matched to a gene: 15. CDR1 is MDHEN and CDR2 is SYDVKM in the germline V gene. CDR3 size: 16 residues. The CDR3 DNA follows: TGTGCCAGCAGAACCGGGACAGGACGCGTGTTCGCTGAAGCTTTCTTT. This translates into CASRTGTGRVFAEAFF.

The chain recombines TRBV12-5 with TRBJ2-2; maybe TRBD1 (5 bases). The length of the CDR3 is 14 residues. Trimming shortened V by 1 base and J by 6 bases, and 9 bases separated the two germline ends. Germline CDR1 and CDR2: LGHNT and FRNRAP. The CDR3 coding sequence is TGTGCTAGTGGTTTGGACGGACACTCCGGGGAGCTGTTTTTT. Translating it yields CASGLDGHSGELFF.

V and J are TRBV3-1 (or the pseudogene TRBV3-2) and TRBJ1-2; maybe TRBD1 (5 bases). Trimming removed 3 bases at V and 4 bases at J, with 18 bases between. Germline-derived CDR1 and CDR2 are LGHDT and YNNKEL (reference sequence). The CDR3 sequence is 16 residues long. The CDR3 region is CASSQGGTALAYGYTF. CDR3 DNA: TGTGCCAGCAGCCAGGGGGGGACGGCGTTAGCCTATGGCTACACCTTC.

The chain uses TRBV27 and TRBJ1-1; no firm D call. V lost 1 base, J lost 1 base, and 10 bases lay in between. Germline loops: CDR1 MNHEY, CDR2 SMNVEV (reference sequence). The CDR3 is 15 amino acids. The CDR3 sequence is CASSLFTAPNTEAFF. CDR3 in DNA: TGTGCCAGCAGTTTATTCACAGCTCCGAACACTGAAGCTTTCTTT.

This chain uses TRBV19 with TRBJ1-3; 9 nucleotides align to TRBD1. V lost 4 bases and J lost 0; bases outside the gene matches: 4. CDR1 and CDR2 (germline): LNHDA, SQIVND (reference sequence). The CDR3 spans 16 residues. DNA of the CDR3: TGTGCCAGTAGTAGGACAGGGGCTCTCTCTGGAAACACCATATATTTT. Translated, it gives CASSRTGALSGNTIYF.

The chain recombines TRBV29-1 with TRBJ2-5; 8 bases line up with TRBD1. The CDR3 has 14 amino acids. Germline loops: CDR1 SQVTM, CDR2 ANQGSEA. Germline trimming cut 3 bases from V and 4 bases from J; bases unmatched to any gene: 7. The CDR3 DNA follows: TGCAGCGTTGAGCCATCTGACAGGGGAGAGACCCAGTACTTC. It codes for CSVEPSDRGETQYF.

The sample holds a few counts of this clone. V gene TRBV4-1 combines with J gene TRBJ1-6; no reliable D call. Trimming stripped 3 bases from V and 7 bases from J, with 13 bases between. The CDR3 runs 15 residues. Per the germline V gene, CDR1 is MGHRA and CDR2 is YSYEKL. CDR3 nucleotides: TGCGCCAGCAGCCACCCGGAGGGCGAAAATTCACCCCTCCACTTT. It encodes CASSHPEGENSPLHF.

The V gene is TRBV28, the J gene TRBJ2-7, with D perhaps matching TRBD1 (6 bases). Trimming pared 3 bases from V and 0 bases from J, leaving 12 bases between. The CDR3 runs 15 residues. From germline, CDR1 is MDHEN and CDR2 SYDVKM. The CDR3 coding sequence is TGTGCCAGCAGTTTCCCTCTACAGGGCTCCTACGAGCAGTACTTC. Its translation: CASSFPLQGSYEQYF.

J is TRBJ1-2 and V is TRBV29-1, with 7 bases aligning to TRBD1. There are 11 residues in the CDR3. The germline V gene has CDR1 SQVTM and CDR2 ANQGSEA. Germline trimming cut 4 bases from V and 7 bases from J; bases unmatched to any gene: 3. As DNA, the CDR3 is TGCAGCGTTGCAGGGGGTAGTGGCTACACCTTC. Residues: CSVAGGSGYTF. Full variable domain (missing parts from reference TRBV29-1 and TRBJ1-2): SAVISQKPSRDICQRGTSLTIQCQVDSQVTMMFWYRQQPGQSLTLIATANQGSEATYESGFVIDKFPISRPNLTFSTLTVSNMSPEDSSIYLCSVAGGSGYTFGSGTRLTVV.

The rearrangement uses TRBV2 and TRBJ2-7; 7 nucleotides line up with TRBD1. The CDR3 length is 14 residues. Losses at the gene ends were 6 bases for V and 3 bases for J; bases not matched to a gene: 8. CDR1 is SNHLY, CDR2 FYNNEI, per germline. CDR3 in amino acids: CASRTGTEGYEQYF. CDR3 nucleotide sequence: TGTGCCAGCAGGACCGGGACAGAAGGCTACGAGCAGTACTTC.

This clone was observed a handful of times. V is TRBV3-1 (or the pseudogene TRBV3-2) and J is TRBJ2-3; TRBD2 agrees at 10 bases. The ends lost 4 bases at V and 6 bases at J; junction bases unmatched: 10. The CDR3 is 16 amino acids. Germline V gives CDR1 LGHDT, CDR2 YNNKEL (reference sequence). CDR3 sequence reads: CASSPERGGGTDTQYF. The CDR3 coding sequence is TGTGCCAGCAGCCCAGAGCGGGGGGGCGGTACCGATACGCAGTATTTT.